This TCR beta chain is drawn from a study of graft-versus-host responses after intestinal transplantation. Libraries were prepared by immunoSEQ multiplex PCR; TCRdb keeps only in-frame clonotypes and omits some of them. Of around 39,000 clones detected, roughly 91% appear once; the ten largest clones hold less than 8.5%. The CDR3 sequence is 13 residues long. V was cut by 4 bases and J by 3 bases, with 8 bases left in between. CDR1 is MGHDK and CDR2 is SYGVNS in the germline V gene. The V call is TRBV25-1, the J call TRBJ2-3; D unresolved. The input for sequencing was PBMCs, taken about nine months after transplant. This TCR came from a human patient who received an intestinal transplant, so some T cells may come from the graft donor. Here the CDR3 DNA reads TGTGCCAGCAGTGCGGTGGGGACAGATACGCAGTATTTT. Translating gives CASSAVGTDTQYF.